Below are 17 T cell receptor beta chains sequenced from a single sample in a study of cytomegalovirus exposure and HLA in healthy donors. Use of 60 Vbeta and 13 Jbeta primers characterized the PCR. Repertoires were generated with immunoSEQ multiplex PCR, while TCRdb's copy carries only in-frame clones and drops some. The sample records 100,000 to 120,000 clones, 76% being singletons. The source material was PBMCs. The receptors were gathered from a man aged 35-49 years in good health and CMV-seropositive.

The chain's CDR3 is CASSSGQGKSRNIQYF. The DNA of the CDR3 is TGTGCCAGCAGCTCCGGACAGGGGAAGAGTCGAAACATTCAGTACTTC. The genes are TRBV7-2 and TRBJ2-4, with 9 bases matching TRBD1. The CDR3 is made up of 16 amino acids. Germline lookup yields CDR1 SGHTA and CDR2 FQGNSA. After removal of 4 bases from V and 6 bases from J, the junction contained 10 bases not matched to a gene.

The chain recombines TRBV5-6 with TRBJ1-2; D is possibly TRBD1 (6 bases). Germline loops: CDR1 SGHDT, CDR2 YYEEEE. Trimming cost V 3 bases and J 0 bases, with 12 bases left between them. This CDR3 region has 15 residues. The CDR3 loop is CASSYTGMTNYGYTF. The CDR3 bases are TGTGCCAGCAGCTATACAGGGATGACTAACTATGGCTACACCTTC.

J is TRBJ2-3 and V is TRBV7-2; D perhaps matches TRBD2 (6 bases). The V gene lost 5 bases and the J gene lost 7 bases, with 19 bases spanning the gap. Germline values: CDR1 SGHTA, CDR2 FQGNSA. The CDR3 has 15 amino acids. CDR3: CASSRDRGNVNTQYF. CDR3 nucleotides: TGTGCCAGCAGCCGCGATCGGGGGAACGTGAATACGCAGTATTTT.

This clone was counted a single time. This chain joins TRBV6-1 and TRBJ2-7, with D perhaps TRBD1 (6 bases). The germline gives CDR1 MNHNS, CDR2 SASEGT. The CDR3 length is 15 residues. The ends were cut back, 5 bases at V and 7 bases at J, with 21 bases in the middle. In DNA, the CDR3 is TGTGCCAGCAGTCCCTTCCGGAGTCCAGGGGTAGAGCAGTACTTC. Its translation: CASSPFRSPGVEQYF.

This rearrangement joins TRBV29-1 to TRBJ2-1, with TRBD2 matching 7 bases. The germline gives CDR1 SQVTM, CDR2 ANQGSEA. The junction had 5 bases not matched to a gene; V was cut back by 1 base and J by 2 bases. This CDR3 comprises 15 residues. The CDR3 bases are TGCAGCGTTGAAGTTCGCGGGGGACCCTACAATGAGCAGTTCTTC. Its translation: CSVEVRGGPYNEQFF.

The V call is TRBV5-4, the J call TRBJ1-6; D is possibly TRBD1 (5 bases). Trimming cost V 2 bases and J 10 bases, with 13 bases left between them. Germline V gene data show CDR1 as SGHNT and CDR2 as YYREEE (reference sequence). There are 14 residues in the CDR3. The DNA for the CDR3 is TGTGCCAGCAGCTTAGGAGGGGTAAGCTCACCCCTCCACTTT. Encoded protein: CASSLGGVSSPLHF.

The chain joins TRBV5-4 to TRBJ1-4; 9 bases map to TRBD1. V was clipped by 1 base and J by 7 bases; unmatched bases: 5. The germline V gene encodes CDR1 SGHNT and CDR2 YYREEE (reference sequence). The CDR3 consists of 15 residues. The CDR3 region has the DNA TGTGCCAGCAGCTTGAACAGGGGGCAGAGTGAAAAACTGTTTTTT. This codes for CASSLNRGQSEKLFF.

This clone has more than one count but fewer than ten. The J gene is TRBJ2-1, the V gene TRBV9; possible D gene TRBD2, 6 bases. V dropped 0 bases and J dropped 10 bases, with 14 bases sitting between them. The CDR3 has 14 residues. Germline assignment: CDR1 SGDLS and CDR2 YYNGEE. CDR3 sequence: CASSVEGPAGEQFF. For the CDR3, the DNA is TGTGCCAGCAGCGTAGAGGGCCCGGCGGGAGAGCAGTTCTTC.

The chain recombines TRBV6-4 with TRBJ2-2; no firm D call. The ends were cut back, 3 bases at V and 2 bases at J, with 10 bases in the middle. The CDR3 is made up of 15 amino acids. CDR1 and CDR2 (germline): MRHNA, SNTAGT. CDR3 residues: CASSEQPLNTGELFF. The CDR3 coding sequence is TGTGCCAGCAGTGAGCAACCACTCAACACCGGGGAGCTGTTTTTT.

A note on this clone: The identical CDR3 is also encoded by other nucleotide sequences in the sample. The CDR3 DNA sequence: TGTGCCAGCAGGCGCGGCACTGAAGCTTTCTTT. It translates to CASRRGTEAFF. The gene calls are TRBV6-1 and TRBJ1-1; D ambiguous. Germline CDR1 reads MNHNS; CDR2 reads SASEGT. V was cut by 6 bases and J by 4 bases, with 6 bases left in between. This CDR3 is built from 11 residues.

This clone has only a few counts. The V call is TRBV5-1, the J call TRBJ2-3; 9 nucleotides align to TRBD2. V was clipped by 4 bases and J by 7 bases; unmatched bases: 7. Germline loops: CDR1 SGHRS, CDR2 YFSETQ. CDR3 length: 14 amino acids. CDR3 amino acids: CASSPAGTSNTQYF. For the CDR3, the DNA is TGCGCCAGCAGCCCCGCCGGGACTAGCAATACGCAGTATTTT.

The rearrangement joins TRBV7-9 to TRBJ2-7, with a possible D match to TRBD2 (6 bases). Trimming cost V 5 bases and J 3 bases, with 20 bases left between them. Per germline, CDR1 SEHNR and CDR2 FQNEAQ (reference sequence). The CDR3 loop spans 16 amino acids. CDR3 amino acids: CASSPFGSGELYEQYF. CDR3 bases: TGTGCCAGCAGCCCATTTGGTAGCGGAGAACTCTACGAGCAGTACTTC. Supplemented by reference TRBV7-9 and TRBJ2-7, the full variable domain reads DTGVSQNPRHKITKRGQNVTFRCDPISEHNRLYWYRQTLGQGPEFLTYFQNEAQLEKSRLLSDRFSAERPKGSFSTLEIQRTEQGDSAMYLCASSPFGSGELYEQYFGPGTRLTVT.

The J gene is TRBJ2-5, the V gene TRBV27, with 8 bases lining up with TRBD1. The better agreement between TRBJ2-7 and the DNA end casts doubt on the J call. CDR3 length: 13 residues. Per germline, CDR1 MNHEY and CDR2 SMNVEV (reference sequence). The DNA of the CDR3 is TGTGCCAGCAGTTCAGGGGGCCCCTACGAGCAGTACTTC. Amino acids: CASSSGGPYEQYF.

CDR3 loop: CASSNADQPQHF. CDR3 in DNA: TGTGCCAGCAGCAACGCAGATCAGCCCCAGCATTTT. The V and J genes are TRBV6-6 and TRBJ1-5; no reliable D call. V was trimmed by 6 bases and J by 5 bases, leaving 8 bases between them. This CDR3 has 12 amino acids. The germline V gene has CDR1 MNHNY and CDR2 SVGAGI (reference sequence).

This clone was seen only a few times. This chain uses TRBV5-6 with TRBJ2-5, with D hard to call. V was cut by 4 bases and J by 5 bases, with 6 bases left in between. Germline V gives CDR1 SGHDT, CDR2 YYEEEE. There are 11 residues in the CDR3. CDR3 sequence: CASSRVETQYF. The DNA for the CDR3 is TGTGCCAGCAGCCGCGTGGAGACCCAGTACTTC.

The V gene is TRBV7-3, the J gene TRBJ1-2; D not certain. This CDR3 contains 18 residues. V lost 0 bases and J lost 1, with 18 bases in between. Germline CDR1 reads SGHTA; CDR2 reads FQGTGA. CDR3 bases: TGTGCCAGCAGCTTAACGCTTCGCATCCGTGGGCTTAACTATGGCTACACCTTC. It specifies CASSLTLRIRGLNYGYTF.

J is TRBJ2-2 and V is TRBV18; the match to TRBD2 covers 10 bases. Germline V lookup: CDR1 KGHSH, CDR2 LQKENI. V lost 6 bases to trimming and J lost 6 bases; unmatched junction nucleotides: 4. This CDR3 contains 14 residues. The CDR3 here is CASSLAGESGELFF. In nucleotides, the CDR3 is TGTGCCAGCTCCCTAGCGGGGGAGTCCGGGGAGCTGTTTTTT.